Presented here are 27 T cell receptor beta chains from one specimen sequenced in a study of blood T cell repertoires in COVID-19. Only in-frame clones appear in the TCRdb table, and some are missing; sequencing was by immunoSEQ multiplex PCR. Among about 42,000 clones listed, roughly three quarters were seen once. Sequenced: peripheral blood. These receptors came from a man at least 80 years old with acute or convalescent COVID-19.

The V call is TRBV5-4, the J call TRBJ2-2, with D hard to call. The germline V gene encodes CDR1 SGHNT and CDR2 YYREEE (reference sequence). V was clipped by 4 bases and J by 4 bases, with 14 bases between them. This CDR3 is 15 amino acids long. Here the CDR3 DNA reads TGTGCCAGCAGCCGCGACGGGTTGGGCACCGGGGAGCTGTTTTTT. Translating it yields CASSRDGLGTGELFF.

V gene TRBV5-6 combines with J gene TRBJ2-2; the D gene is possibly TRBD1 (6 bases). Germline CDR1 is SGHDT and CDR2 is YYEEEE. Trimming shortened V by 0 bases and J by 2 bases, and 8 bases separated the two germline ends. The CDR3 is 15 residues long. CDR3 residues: CASSLGTVNTGELFF. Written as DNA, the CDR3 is TGTGCCAGCAGCTTGGGGACAGTTAACACCGGGGAGCTGTTTTTT.

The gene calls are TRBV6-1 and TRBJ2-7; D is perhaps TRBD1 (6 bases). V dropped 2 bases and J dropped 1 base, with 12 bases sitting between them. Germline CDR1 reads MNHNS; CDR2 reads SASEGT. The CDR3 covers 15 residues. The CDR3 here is CASSEIGRGSYEQYF. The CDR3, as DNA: TGTGCCAGCAGTGAAATCGGCAGGGGATCCTACGAGCAGTACTTC.

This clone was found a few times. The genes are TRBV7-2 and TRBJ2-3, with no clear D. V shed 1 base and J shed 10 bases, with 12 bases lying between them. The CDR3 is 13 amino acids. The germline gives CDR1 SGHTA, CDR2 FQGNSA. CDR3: CASSLGPAYPQYF. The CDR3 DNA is TGTGCCAGCAGCTTAGGCCCAGCGTATCCGCAGTATTTT. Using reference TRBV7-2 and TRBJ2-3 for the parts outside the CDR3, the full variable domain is GAGVSQSPSNKVTEKGKDVELRCDPISGHTALYWYRQSLGQGLEFLIYFQGNSAPDKSGLPSDRFSAERTGGSVSTLTIQRTQQEDSAVYLCASSLGPAYPQYFGPGTRLTVL.

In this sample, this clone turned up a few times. Written as DNA, the CDR3 is TGTGCCAGCAACGCAGGGGGGAGAAATGAAAAACTGTTTTTT. Amino acid sequence: CASNAGGRNEKLFF. The V call is TRBV6-5, the J call TRBJ1-4; TRBD1 agrees at 7 bases. The CDR3 is made up of 14 amino acids. The ends lost 7 bases at V and 5 bases at J; junction bases unmatched: 7. CDR1 and CDR2 (germline): MNHEY, SVGAGI.

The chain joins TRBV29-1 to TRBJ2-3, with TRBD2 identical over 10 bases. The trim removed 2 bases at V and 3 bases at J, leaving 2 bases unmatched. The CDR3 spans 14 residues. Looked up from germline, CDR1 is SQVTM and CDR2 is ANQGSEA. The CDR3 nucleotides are TGCAGCGTTGAAAGAGCGGGAGGGACAGATACGCAGTATTTT. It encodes CSVERAGGTDTQYF.

The CDR3 sequence: CASSLNGYPYNEQFF. The CDR3 nucleotides are TGTGCCAGCAGCTTAAACGGGTACCCCTACAATGAGCAGTTCTTC. The V and J genes are TRBV7-2 and TRBJ2-1, with unresolved D. Germline CDR1 is SGHTA and CDR2 is FQGNSA. V gave up 2 bases and J gave up 2 bases, with 10 bases separating them. The CDR3 covers 15 residues.

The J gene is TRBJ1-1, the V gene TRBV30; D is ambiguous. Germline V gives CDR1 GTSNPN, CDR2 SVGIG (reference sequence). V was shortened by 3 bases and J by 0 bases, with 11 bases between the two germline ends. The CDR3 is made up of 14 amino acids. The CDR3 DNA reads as TGTGCCTGGAGCCGCCTACAGATGAACACTGAAGCTTTCTTT. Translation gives CAWSRLQMNTEAFF. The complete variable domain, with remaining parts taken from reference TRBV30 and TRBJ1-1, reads SQTIHQWPATLVQPVGSPLSLECTVEGTSNPNLYWYRQAAGRGLQLLFYSVGIGQISSEVPQNLSASRPQDRQFILSSKKLLLSDSGFYLCAWSRLQMNTEAFFGQGTRLTVV.

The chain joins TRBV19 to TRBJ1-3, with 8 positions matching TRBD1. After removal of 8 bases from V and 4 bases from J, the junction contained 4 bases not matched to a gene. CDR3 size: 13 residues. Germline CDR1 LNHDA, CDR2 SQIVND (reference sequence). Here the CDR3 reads CASGQGLGNTIYF. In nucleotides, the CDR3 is TGTGCCAGTGGACAGGGTTTGGGAAACACCATATATTTT.

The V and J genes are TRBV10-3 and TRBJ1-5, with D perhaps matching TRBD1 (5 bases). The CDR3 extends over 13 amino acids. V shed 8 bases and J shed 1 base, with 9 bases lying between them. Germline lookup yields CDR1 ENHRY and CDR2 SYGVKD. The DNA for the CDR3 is TGTGCCATCGGGGGGGTGAGCAATCAGCCCCAGCATTTT. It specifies CAIGGVSNQPQHF.

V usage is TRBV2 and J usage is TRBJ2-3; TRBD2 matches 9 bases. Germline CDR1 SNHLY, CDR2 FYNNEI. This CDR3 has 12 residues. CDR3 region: CGTRGGTDTQYF. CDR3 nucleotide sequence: TGTGGAACGCGGGGGGGGACAGATACGCAGTATTTT.

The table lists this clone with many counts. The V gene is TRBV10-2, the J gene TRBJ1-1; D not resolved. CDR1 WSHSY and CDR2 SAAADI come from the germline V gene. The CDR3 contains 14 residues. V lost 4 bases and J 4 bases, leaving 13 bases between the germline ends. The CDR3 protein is CASSVTVGSTEAFF. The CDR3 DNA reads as TGCGCCAGCAGTGTTACGGTCGGGAGCACTGAAGCTTTCTTT.

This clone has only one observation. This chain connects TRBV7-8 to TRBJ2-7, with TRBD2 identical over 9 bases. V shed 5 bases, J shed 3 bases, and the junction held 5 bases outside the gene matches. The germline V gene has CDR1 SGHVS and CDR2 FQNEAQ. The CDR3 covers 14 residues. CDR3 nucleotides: TGTGCCAGCAGCCCCCGGACTAGCGACTACGAGCAGTACTTC. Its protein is CASSPRTSDYEQYF.

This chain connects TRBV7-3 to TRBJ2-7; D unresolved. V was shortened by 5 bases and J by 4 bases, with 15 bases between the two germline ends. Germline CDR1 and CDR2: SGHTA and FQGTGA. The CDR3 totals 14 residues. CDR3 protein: CASSQTSNSYEQYF. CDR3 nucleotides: TGTGCCAGCAGCCAGACGTCGAACAGTTACGAGCAGTACTTC.

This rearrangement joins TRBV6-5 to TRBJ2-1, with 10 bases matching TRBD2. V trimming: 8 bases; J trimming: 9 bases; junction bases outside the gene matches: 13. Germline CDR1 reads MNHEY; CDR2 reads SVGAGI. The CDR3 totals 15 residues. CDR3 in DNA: TGTGCCAGCGGTAGCGGGGGGCCCTATATGAGTGAGCAGTTCTTC. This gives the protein CASGSGGPYMSEQFF.

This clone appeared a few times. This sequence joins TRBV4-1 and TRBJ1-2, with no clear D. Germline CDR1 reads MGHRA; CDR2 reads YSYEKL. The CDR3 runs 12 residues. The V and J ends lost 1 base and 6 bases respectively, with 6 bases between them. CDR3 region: CASSQGADGYTF. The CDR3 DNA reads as TGCGCCAGCAGCCAAGGGGCCGATGGCTACACCTTC.

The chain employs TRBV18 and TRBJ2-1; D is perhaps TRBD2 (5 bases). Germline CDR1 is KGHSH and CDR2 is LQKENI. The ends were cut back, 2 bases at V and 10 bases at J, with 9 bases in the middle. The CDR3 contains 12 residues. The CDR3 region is CASSPRRGEQFF. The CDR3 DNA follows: TGTGCCAGCTCACCAAGGCGAGGGGAGCAGTTCTTC.

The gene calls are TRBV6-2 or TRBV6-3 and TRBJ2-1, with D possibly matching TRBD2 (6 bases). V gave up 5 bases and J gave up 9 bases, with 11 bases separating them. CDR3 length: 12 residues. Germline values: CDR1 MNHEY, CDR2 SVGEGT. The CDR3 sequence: CASSGAGGEQFF. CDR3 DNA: TGTGCCAGCAGTGGAGCGGGCGGTGAGCAGTTCTTC.

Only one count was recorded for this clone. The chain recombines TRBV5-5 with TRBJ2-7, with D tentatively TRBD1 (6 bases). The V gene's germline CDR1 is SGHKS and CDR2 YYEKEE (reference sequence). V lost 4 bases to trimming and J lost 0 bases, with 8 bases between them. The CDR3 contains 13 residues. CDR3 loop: CASSRDTSYEQYF. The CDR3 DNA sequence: TGTGCCAGCAGCCGGGACACCTCCTACGAGCAGTACTTC.

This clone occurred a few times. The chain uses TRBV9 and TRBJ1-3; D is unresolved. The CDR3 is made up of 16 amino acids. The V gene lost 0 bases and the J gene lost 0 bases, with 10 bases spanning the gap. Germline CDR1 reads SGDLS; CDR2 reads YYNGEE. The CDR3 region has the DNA TGTGCCAGCAGCGTAGCCCCACAAAGCTCTGGAAACACCATATATTTT. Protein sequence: CASSVAPQSSGNTIYF.

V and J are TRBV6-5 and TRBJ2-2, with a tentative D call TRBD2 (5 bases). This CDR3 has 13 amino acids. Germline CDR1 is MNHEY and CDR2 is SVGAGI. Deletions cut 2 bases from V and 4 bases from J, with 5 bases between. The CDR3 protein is CASSYGGTGELFF. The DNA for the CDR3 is TGTGCCAGCAGTTACGGAGGCACCGGGGAGCTGTTTTTT.

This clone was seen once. CDR3 nucleotide sequence: TGTGCCAGCAGCTTAGCGGGAGGGATTGGGGCCAACGTCCTGACTTTC. Protein sequence: CASSLAGGIGANVLTF. This chain joins TRBV7-6 and TRBJ2-6; TRBD2 agrees at 7 bases. With V trimmed by 0 bases and J by 3 bases, 2 bases remained unmatched. CDR1 and CDR2 from the germline V gene are SGHVS and FNYEAQ. The CDR3 is 16 amino acids.

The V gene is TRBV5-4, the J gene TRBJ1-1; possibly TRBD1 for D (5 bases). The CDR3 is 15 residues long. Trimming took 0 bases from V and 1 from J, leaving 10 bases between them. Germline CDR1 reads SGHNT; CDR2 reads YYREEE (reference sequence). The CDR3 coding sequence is TGTGCCAGCAGCTTGGTTGTGGGGGGGAACACTGAAGCTTTCTTT. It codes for CASSLVVGGNTEAFF. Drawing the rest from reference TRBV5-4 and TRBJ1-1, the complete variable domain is ETGVTQSPTHLIKTRGQQVTLRCSSQSGHNTVSWYQQALGQGPQFIFQYYREEENGRGNFPPRFSGLQFPNYSSELNVNALELDDSALYLCASSLVVGGNTEAFFGQGTRLTVV.

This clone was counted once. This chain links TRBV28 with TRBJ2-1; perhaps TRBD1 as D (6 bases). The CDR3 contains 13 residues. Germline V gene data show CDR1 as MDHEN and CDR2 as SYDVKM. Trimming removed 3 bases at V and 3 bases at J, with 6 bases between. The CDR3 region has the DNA TGTGCCAGCAGTTTGGACAGCTACAATGAGCAGTTCTTC. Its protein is CASSLDSYNEQFF. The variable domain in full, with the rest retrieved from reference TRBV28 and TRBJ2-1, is DVKVTQSSRYLVKRTGEKVFLECVQDMDHENMFWYRQDPGLGLRLIYFSYDVKMKEKGDIPEGYSVSREKKERFSLILESASTNQTSMYLCASSLDSYNEQFFGPGTRLTVL.

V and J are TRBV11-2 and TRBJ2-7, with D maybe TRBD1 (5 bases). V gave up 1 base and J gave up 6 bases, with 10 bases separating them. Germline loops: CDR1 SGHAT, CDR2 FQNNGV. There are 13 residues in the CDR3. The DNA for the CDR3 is TGTGCCAGCAGCTTAGTATCGGACACCGAGCAGTACTTC. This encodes CASSLVSDTEQYF.

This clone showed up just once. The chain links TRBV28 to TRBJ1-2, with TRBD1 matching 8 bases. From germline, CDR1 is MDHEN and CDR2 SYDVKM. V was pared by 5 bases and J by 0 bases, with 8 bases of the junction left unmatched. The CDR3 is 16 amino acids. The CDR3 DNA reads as TGTGCCAGCAGTCCCCCCGGGACAGGCGCTAACTATGGCTACACCTTC. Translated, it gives CASSPPGTGANYGYTF.

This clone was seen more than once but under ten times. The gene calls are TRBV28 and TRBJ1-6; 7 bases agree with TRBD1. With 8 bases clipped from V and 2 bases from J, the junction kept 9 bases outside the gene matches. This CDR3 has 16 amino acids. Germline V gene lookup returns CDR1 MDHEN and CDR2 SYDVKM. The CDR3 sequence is CASALSGTAYNSPLHF. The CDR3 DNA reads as TGTGCCAGCGCCCTATCCGGGACAGCCTATAATTCACCCCTCCACTTT.